This T cell receptor beta chain was sequenced in a study of Ad26.COV2.S vaccination and SARS-CoV-2 variants. The treatment: around 19 received Ad26.COV2.S at low or high dose, single or two shots; about 5 received placebo; per-sample allocation not given. Each sample was drawn 63 days after the first injection (of vaccine or placebo). This clone appeared a few times. The data were produced by immunoSEQ multiplex PCR, yet TCRdb's version contains in-frame clones alone and is incomplete. This sample yields 320,000 or so clones, of which roughly nine tenths are seen a single time; around 5% belongs to the top ten. V was clipped by 7 bases and J by 0 bases; unmatched bases: 3. The CDR3 runs 15 residues. Germline V gene sequence: CDR1 SNHLY, CDR2 FYNNEI.

This specimen was peripheral blood, taken in a trial of Ad26.COV2.S vaccine versus placebo. The chain couples TRBV2 to TRBJ1-6, with 7 bases fitting TRBD1. The clonotype comes from a person aged 18-60 years who received the Ad26.COV2.S COVID-19 vaccine or a placebo. The CDR3 is CASTDRSSYNSPLHF. CDR3 bases: TGTGCCAGCACGGACAGGAGCTCCTATAATTCACCCCTCCACTTT.